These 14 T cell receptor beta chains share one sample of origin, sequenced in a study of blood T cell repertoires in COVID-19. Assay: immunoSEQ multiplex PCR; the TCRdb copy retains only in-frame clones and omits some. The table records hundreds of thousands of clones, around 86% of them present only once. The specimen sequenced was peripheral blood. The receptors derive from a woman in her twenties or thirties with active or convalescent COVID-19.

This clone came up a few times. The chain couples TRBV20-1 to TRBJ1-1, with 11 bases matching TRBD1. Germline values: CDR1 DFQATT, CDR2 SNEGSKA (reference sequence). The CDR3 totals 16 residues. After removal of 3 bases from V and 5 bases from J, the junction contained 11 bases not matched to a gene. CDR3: CSASSGQGARETEAFF. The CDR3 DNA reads TGCAGTGCTAGTAGTGGACAGGGGGCTAGGGAGACTGAAGCTTTCTTT.

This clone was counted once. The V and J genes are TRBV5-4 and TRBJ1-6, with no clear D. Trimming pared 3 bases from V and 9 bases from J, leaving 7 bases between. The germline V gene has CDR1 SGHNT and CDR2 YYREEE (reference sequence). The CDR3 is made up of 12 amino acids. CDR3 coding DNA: TGTGCCAGCAGCTCAGGAAGTTCACCCCTCCACTTT. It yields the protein CASSSGSSPLHF.

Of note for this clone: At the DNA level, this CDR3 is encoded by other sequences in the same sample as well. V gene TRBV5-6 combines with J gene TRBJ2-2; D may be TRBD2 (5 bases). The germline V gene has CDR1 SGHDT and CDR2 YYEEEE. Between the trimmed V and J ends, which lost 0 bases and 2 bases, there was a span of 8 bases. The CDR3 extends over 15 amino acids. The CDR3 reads CASSLASGNTGELFF. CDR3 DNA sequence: TGTGCCAGCAGCTTGGCCAGCGGAAACACCGGGGAGCTGTTTTTT.

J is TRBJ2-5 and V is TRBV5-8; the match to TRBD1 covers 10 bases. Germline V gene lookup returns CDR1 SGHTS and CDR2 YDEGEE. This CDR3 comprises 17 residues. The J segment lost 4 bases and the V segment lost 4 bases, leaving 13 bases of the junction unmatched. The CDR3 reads CASSPRQGALFRETQYF. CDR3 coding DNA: TGTGCCAGCAGCCCGAGACAGGGGGCGCTTTTCAGAGAGACCCAGTACTTC.

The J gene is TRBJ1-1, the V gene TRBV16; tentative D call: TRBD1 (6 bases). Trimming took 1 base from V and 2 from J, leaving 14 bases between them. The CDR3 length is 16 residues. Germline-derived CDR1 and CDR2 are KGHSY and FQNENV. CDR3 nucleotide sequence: TGTGCCAGCAGCCAATGGGCAGGGACACCTAACACTGAAGCTTTCTTT. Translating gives CASSQWAGTPNTEAFF.

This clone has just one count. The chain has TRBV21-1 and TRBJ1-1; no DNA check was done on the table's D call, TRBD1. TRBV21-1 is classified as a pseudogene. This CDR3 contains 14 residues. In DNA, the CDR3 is TGTGCCAGCAGCACCCGGGACAGGGGACTTGAAGCTTTCTTT. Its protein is CASSTRDRGLEAFF.

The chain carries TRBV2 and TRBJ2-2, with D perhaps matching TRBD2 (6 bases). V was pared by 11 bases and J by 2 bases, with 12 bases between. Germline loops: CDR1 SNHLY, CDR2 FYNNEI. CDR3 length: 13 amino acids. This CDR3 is CAGWGLNTGELFF. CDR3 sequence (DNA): TGTGCCGGGTGGGGACTTAACACCGGGGAGCTGTTTTTT.

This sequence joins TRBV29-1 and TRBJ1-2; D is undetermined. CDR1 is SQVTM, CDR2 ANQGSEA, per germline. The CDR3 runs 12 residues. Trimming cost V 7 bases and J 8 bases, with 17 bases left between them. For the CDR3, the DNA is TGCAGCGCCTACTTTGTTAGTTACGGCTACACCTTC. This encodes CSAYFVSYGYTF.

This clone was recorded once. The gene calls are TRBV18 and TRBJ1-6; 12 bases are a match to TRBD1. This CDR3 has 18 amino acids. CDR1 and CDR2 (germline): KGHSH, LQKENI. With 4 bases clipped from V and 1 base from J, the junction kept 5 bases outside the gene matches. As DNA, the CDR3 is TGTGCCAGCTCACGGGACAGGGGGCTAGAATCCTATAATTCACCCCTCCACTTT. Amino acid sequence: CASSRDRGLESYNSPLHF.

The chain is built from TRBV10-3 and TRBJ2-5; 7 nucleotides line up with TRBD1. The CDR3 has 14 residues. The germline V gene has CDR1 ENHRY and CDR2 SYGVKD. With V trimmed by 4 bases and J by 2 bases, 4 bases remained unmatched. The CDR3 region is CAISVGQSQETQYF. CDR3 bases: TGTGCCATCAGTGTGGGACAGTCTCAAGAGACCCAGTACTTC.

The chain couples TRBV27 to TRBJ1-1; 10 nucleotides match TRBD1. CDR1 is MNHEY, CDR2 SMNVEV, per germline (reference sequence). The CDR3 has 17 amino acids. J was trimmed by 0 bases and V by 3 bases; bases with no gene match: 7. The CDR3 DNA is TGTGCCAGCAGTTTTGGGGCGGGACAGGGGTTGAACACTGAAGCTTTCTTT. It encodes CASSFGAGQGLNTEAFF.

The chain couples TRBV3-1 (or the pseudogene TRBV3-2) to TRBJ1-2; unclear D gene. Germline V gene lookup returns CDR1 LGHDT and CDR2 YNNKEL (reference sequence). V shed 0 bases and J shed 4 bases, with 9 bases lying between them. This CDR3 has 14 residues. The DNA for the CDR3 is TGTGCCAGCAGCCAAGATGGGCAACCCTATGGCTACACCTTC. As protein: CASSQDGQPYGYTF.

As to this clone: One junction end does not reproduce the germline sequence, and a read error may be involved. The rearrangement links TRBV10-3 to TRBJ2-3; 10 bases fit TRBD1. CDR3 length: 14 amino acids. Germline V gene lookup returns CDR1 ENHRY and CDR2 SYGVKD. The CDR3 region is CAITEGTGEDTQYF. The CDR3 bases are TGTGCCATCACTGAGGGGACAGGGGAGGATACGCAGTATTTT.

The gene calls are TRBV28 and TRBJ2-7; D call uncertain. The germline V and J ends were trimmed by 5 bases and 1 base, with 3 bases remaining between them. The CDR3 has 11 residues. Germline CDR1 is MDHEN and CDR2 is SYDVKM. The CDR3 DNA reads TGTGCCAGCAGTCAATCCTACGAGCAGTACTTC. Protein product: CASSQSYEQYF.